The sample holds a few counts of the clone carrying this T cell receptor beta chain. Its antigen is as yet unknown. These data are taken from a study of post-analysis software for immune sequencing data. Overall study context: Relapsing-remitting, secondary progressive and progressive-relapsing courses of multiple sclerosis were included. Study-level points and caveats: Patients with multiple sclerosis recorded significantly lower normalized Chao1 diversity than controls, the study found.

The library was made from cDNA and included unique molecular identifiers. Input amounts of roughly 0.9 to 10 million T cells were used. These gave about 500,000 cDNA molecules, so each molecule approximated one T cell. TCRdb itself ran the PCR reads through MiXCR, one entry per CDR3 protein. The sample has approximately 350,000 distinct CDR3 sequences, less than 40% seen once. This TCR was recovered from a girl aged 10 to 17 with multiple sclerosis. Sequencing was carried out using blood.

The CDR3 loop is CASSLSLSDTQYF. The CDR3 DNA reads as TGTGCCAGCAGCCTGAGTCTTTCCGATACGCAGTATTTT. V and J are TRBV7-2 and TRBJ2-3; D is undetermined. The CDR3 totals 13 residues. CDR1 and CDR2 from the germline V gene are SGHTA and FQGNSA. Trimming took 5 bases from V and 6 from J, leaving 12 bases between them.